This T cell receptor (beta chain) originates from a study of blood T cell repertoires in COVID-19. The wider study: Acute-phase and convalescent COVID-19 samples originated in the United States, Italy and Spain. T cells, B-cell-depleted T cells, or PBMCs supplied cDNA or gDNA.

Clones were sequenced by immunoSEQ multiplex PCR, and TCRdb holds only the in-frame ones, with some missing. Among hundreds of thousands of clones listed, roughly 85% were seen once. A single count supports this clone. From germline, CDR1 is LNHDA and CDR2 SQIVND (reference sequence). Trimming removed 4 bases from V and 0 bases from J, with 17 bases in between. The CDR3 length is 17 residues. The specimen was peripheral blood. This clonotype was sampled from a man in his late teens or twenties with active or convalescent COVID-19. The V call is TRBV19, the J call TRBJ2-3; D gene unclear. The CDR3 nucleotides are TGTGCCAGTAGTAAACTAATCGTACTCTCTAGCACAGATACGCAGTATTTT. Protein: CASSKLIVLSSTDTQYF.